These 14 T cell receptor beta chains came from one sample sequenced in a study of regulatory T cells in long-lasting Graves disease. Library construction for TCR beta used iRepertoire HTBI primers and Arm-PCR of CDR3 regions. TCRdb reanalysed the multiplex PCR reads using MiXCR and keeps one entry per CDR3 protein. This table has about 440,000 distinct CDR3 sequences, about a sixth appearing once. Noted time point: newly diagnosed GD, antithyroid drugs for less than 3 months. Scientists built the TCR library using RNA that was extracted from PBMCs. The same sample was also studied in work on T cells in Graves' hyperthyroidism and ophthalmopathy.

The source material was peripheral blood mononuclear cells (PBMCs), sampled at new diagnosis, from a patient treated with antithyroid drugs. These TCRs come from a woman aged 18-29 years with Graves disease.

The sample holds many counts of this clonotype. The CDR3 reads CASSLEGQVYNEQFF. The CDR3 region has the DNA TGTGCCAGCAGCTTAGAGGGACAGGTTTACAATGAGCAGTTCTTC. The chain links TRBV11-2 to TRBJ2-1; 8 nucleotides match TRBD1. J lost 4 bases, V lost 0 bases, and 2 bases had no gene match. The length of the CDR3 is 15 residues. The germline CDR1 and CDR2 sequences are SGHAT and FQNNGV.

This clonotype was observed many times. Relative to the germline gene, one junction end is altered; a read error may explain this. The rearrangement joins TRBV6-9 to TRBJ2-7; the D gene is possibly TRBD1 (5 bases). The CDR3 spans 12 residues. Germline V CDR1 and CDR2: MNHGY, SVAAGI. Written as DNA, the CDR3 is TGTGCCAGCAGTTACGGGCTGGGGCCCCTAACCTTC. This encodes CASSYGLGPLTF.

A few counts support this clonotype. Because it lacks the conserved phenylalanine or tryptophan at the end, this CDR3 is likely a read error. V and J are TRBV20-1 and TRBJ2-4; D not resolved. The CDR3 runs 15 residues. CDR1 is DFQATT and CDR2 is SNEGSKA in the germline V gene (reference sequence). The V and J ends lost 1 base and 0 bases respectively, with 10 bases between them. In DNA, the CDR3 is TGCAGTGCTAGAGTTGTGAGACTAGCCAAAAACATTCAGTACCTC. Protein product: CSARVVRLAKNIQYL.

The rearrangement uses TRBV24-1 and TRBJ2-7, with 12 bases lining up with TRBD2. CDR1 is KGHDR, CDR2 SFDVKD, per germline. Trimming at V came to 3 bases and at J to 2 bases, leaving 1 base not matched to a gene. The CDR3 length is 15 residues. This CDR3 reads CATSDGLAGTYEQYF. CDR3 coding DNA: TGTGCCACCAGTGATGGACTAGCGGGAACCTACGAGCAGTACTTC.

This clonotype was found a few times. For the CDR3, the DNA is TGTGCCAGCAGTTCCCAACAGGGAGTAGGTGAAAAACTGTTTTTT. Protein product: CASSSQQGVGEKLFF. V and J are TRBV12-3 or TRBV12-4 and TRBJ1-4, with a tentative D call TRBD1 (6 bases). V lost 4 bases to trimming and J lost 7 bases, with 16 bases between them. The CDR3 runs 15 residues.

This clonotype has ten or more counts. The genes are TRBV20-1 and TRBJ2-1, with D unresolved. Germline loops: CDR1 DFQATT, CDR2 SNEGSKA (reference sequence). V lost 2 bases, J lost 0 bases, and 8 bases lay in between. The CDR3 has 14 amino acids. The CDR3 here is CSARYQASYNEQFF. The DNA of the CDR3 is TGCAGTGCTAGATATCAGGCCTCCTACAATGAGCAGTTCTTC.

This rearrangement joins TRBV7-9 to TRBJ2-1; weak D call: TRBD2 (6 bases). Looked up from germline, CDR1 is SEHNR and CDR2 is FQNEAQ (reference sequence). This CDR3 comprises 16 residues. V was shortened by 2 bases and J by 4 bases, with 15 bases between the two germline ends. DNA of the CDR3: TGTGCCAGCAGCTTAAGCCCGGGACTTCCATACAATGAGCAGTTCTTC. This sequence encodes CASSLSPGLPYNEQFF. Combining the CDR3 with reference TRBV7-9 and TRBJ2-1 gives the whole variable domain DTGVSQNPRHKITKRGQNVTFRCDPISEHNRLYWYRQTLGQGPEFLTYFQNEAQLEKSRLLSDRFSAERPKGSFSTLEIQRTEQGDSAMYLCASSLSPGLPYNEQFFGPGTRLTVL.

This clonotype was detected many times. The chain links TRBV6-1 to TRBJ1-5; D is undetermined. The CDR3 is made up of 17 amino acids. Trimming cost V 3 bases and J 1 base, with 16 bases left between them. Germline assignment: CDR1 MNHNS and CDR2 SASEGT. CDR3 sequence: CASSDPHGPRSNQPQHF. As DNA, the CDR3 is TGTGCCAGCAGTGACCCCCACGGACCGCGGAGCAATCAGCCCCAGCATTTT.

This clonotype was counted ten times or more. This chain joins TRBV29-1 and TRBJ2-7, with TRBD1 matching 9 bases. Germline values: CDR1 SQVTM, CDR2 ANQGSEA. The junction had 6 bases not matched to a gene; V was cut back by 7 bases and J by 5 bases. There are 12 residues in the CDR3. This chain's CDR3 is CSGFTGGHEQYF. The DNA for the CDR3 is TGCAGCGGCTTCACAGGGGGCCACGAGCAGTACTTC.

This clonotype was counted at least ten times. The rearrangement uses TRBV27 and TRBJ1-1; 9 nucleotides match TRBD1. This CDR3 is 16 amino acids long. Trimming at V came to 5 bases and at J to 1 base, leaving 8 bases not matched to a gene. Germline CDR1 is MNHEY and CDR2 is SMNVEV (reference sequence). In DNA, the CDR3 is TGTGCCAGCAGTATACATACAGGGGGCCAGAACACTGAAGCTTTCTTT. It yields the protein CASSIHTGGQNTEAFF.

This clonotype was counted a few times. The rearrangement uses TRBV11-2 and TRBJ1-6, with D maybe TRBD1 (6 bases). The CDR3 covers 15 residues. Trimming removed 5 bases from V and 5 bases from J, with 13 bases in between. Per the germline V gene, CDR1 is SGHAT and CDR2 is FQNNGV. The CDR3: CASSARGPDNSPLHF. In DNA form, the CDR3 reads TGTGCCAGCAGCGCCAGGGGTCCAGATAATTCACCCCTCCACTTT.

The rearrangement uses TRBV29-1 and TRBJ1-2; no clear D gene. The CDR3 totals 13 residues. Germline CDR1 reads SQVTM; CDR2 reads ANQGSEA. Trimming left V 2 bases short and J 2 bases short, with 9 bases between. The CDR3 nucleotides read TGCAGCGTTGAAAAACAGCCGAACTATGGCTACACCTTC. It codes for CSVEKQPNYGYTF.

This clonotype was detected ten times or more. This chain links TRBV3-1 with TRBJ2-3; maybe TRBD1 (5 bases). The CDR3 is made up of 14 amino acids. CDR1 is LGHDT and CDR2 is YNNKEL in the germline V gene (reference sequence). Trimming left V 2 bases short and J 0 bases short, with 6 bases between. In DNA form, the CDR3 reads TGTGCCAGCAGCCAAAGGGGTAGCACAGATACGCAGTATTTT. This sequence encodes CASSQRGSTDTQYF.

In the case of this clonotype: It may be a read error: a sequence one base away is much more abundant. The rearrangement joins TRBV29-1 to TRBJ2-1, with D perhaps being TRBD1 or TRBD2 (5 bases each). The better agreement between TRBJ2-7 and the DNA end casts doubt on the J call. There are 13 residues in the CDR3. Germline CDR1 and CDR2: SQVTM and ANQGSEA. The CDR3 loop is CSVSEGRQYEQYF. Written as DNA, the CDR3 is TGCAGCGTGTCCGAGGGACGTCAGTACGAGCAGTACTTC.